This T cell receptor beta chain was recovered during a study of blood T cells in healthy people across ages. Study conclusions and caveats: Considered underestimates were the diversity estimates obtained from one million T cells. Significant beta diversity loss was already apparent by age approximately 37, declining roughly linearly.

A word on this clonotype: Its antigen is currently unknown.

Per the germline V gene, CDR1 is ENHRY and CDR2 is SYGVKD. Trimming at V came to 4 bases and at J to 6 bases, leaving 3 bases not matched to a gene. The CDR3 is 12 residues long. A second roughly 6 to 11 cycle PCR used barcoded and J-beta primers. Tags on each cDNA molecule came from a template-switch adaptor with 12 random nucleotides. Every individual sample yielded 2.5 million or more paired-end reads (each containing CDR3). TCRdb reprocessed the 5' RACE reads via MiXCR and lists one record per CDR3 protein. The sample contains about 680,000 distinct CDR3 sequences, 45% to 50% of which appear only once.

Input material: blood. This sequence originates from a woman aged 60-75 years in good health. This chain joins TRBV10-3 and TRBJ2-7; 7 bases agree with TRBD1. The CDR3 protein is CAISANRGEQYF. The CDR3 DNA follows: TGTGCCATCAGTGCCAACAGGGGCGAGCAGTACTTC.